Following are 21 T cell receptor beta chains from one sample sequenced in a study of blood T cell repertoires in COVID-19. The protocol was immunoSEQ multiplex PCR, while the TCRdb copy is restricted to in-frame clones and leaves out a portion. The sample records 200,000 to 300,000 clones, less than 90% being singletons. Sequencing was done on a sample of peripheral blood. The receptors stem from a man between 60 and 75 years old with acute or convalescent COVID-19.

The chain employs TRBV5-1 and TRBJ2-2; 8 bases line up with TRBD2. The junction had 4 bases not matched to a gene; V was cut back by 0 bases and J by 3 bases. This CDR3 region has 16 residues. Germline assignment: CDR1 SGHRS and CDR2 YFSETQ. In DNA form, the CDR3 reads TGCGCCAGCAGCTTGGGCAGCGGGGGATACACCGGGGAGCTGTTTTTT. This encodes CASSLGSGGYTGELFF.

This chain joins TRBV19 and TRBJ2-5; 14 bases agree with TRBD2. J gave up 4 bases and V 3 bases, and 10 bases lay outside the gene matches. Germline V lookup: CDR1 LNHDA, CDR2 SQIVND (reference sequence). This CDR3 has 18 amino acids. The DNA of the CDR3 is TGTGCCAGTAGTATCGGACTAGCGGGGGGCTCTGTGTTAGAGACCCAGTACTTC. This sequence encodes CASSIGLAGGSVLETQYF.

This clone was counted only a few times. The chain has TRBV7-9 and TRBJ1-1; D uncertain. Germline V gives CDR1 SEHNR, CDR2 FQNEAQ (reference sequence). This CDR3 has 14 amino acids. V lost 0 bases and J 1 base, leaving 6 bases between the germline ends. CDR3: CASSLAVGNTEAFF. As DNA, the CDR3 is TGTGCCAGCAGCTTAGCCGTCGGGAACACTGAAGCTTTCTTT.

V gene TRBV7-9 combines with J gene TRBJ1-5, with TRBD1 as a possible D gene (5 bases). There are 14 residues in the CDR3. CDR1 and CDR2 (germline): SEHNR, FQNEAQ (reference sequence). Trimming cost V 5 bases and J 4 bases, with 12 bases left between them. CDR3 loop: CASSPTEGNQPQHF. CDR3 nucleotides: TGTGCCAGCAGCCCGACGGAGGGGAATCAGCCCCAGCATTTT.

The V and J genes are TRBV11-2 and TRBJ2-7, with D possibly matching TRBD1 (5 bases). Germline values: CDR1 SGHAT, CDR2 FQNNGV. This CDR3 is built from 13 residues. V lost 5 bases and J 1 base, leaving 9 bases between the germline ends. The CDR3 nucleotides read TGTGCCAGCAGCACCCGACAGTCCTACGAGCAGTACTTC. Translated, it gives CASSTRQSYEQYF.

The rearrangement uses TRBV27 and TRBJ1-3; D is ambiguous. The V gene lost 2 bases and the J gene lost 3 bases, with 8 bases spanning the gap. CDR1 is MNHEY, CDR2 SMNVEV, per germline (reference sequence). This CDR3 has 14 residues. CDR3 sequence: CASSLRGDGNTIYF. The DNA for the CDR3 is TGTGCCAGCAGTTTACGGGGTGATGGAAACACCATATATTTT.

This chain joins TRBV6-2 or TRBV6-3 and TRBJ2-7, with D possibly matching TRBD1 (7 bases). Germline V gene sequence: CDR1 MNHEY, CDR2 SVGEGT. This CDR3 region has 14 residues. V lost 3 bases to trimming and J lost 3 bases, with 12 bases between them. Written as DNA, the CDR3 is TGTGCCAGCAGTTATCAGGGGGGCGTCTACGAGCAGTACTTC. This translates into CASSYQGGVYEQYF.

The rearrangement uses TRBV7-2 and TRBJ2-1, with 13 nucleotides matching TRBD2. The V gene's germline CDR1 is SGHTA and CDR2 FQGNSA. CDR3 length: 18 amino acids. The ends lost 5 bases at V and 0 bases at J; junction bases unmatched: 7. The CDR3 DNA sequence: TGTGCCAGCAGCCCGGGACTAGCGGGGACCCGCTCCTACAATGAGCAGTTCTTC. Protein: CASSPGLAGTRSYNEQFF. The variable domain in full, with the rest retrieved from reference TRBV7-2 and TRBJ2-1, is GAGVSQSPSNKVTEKGKDVELRCDPISGHTALYWYRQSLGQGLEFLIYFQGNSAPDKSGLPSDRFSAERTGGSVSTLTIQRTQQEDSAVYLCASSPGLAGTRSYNEQFFGPGTRLTVL.

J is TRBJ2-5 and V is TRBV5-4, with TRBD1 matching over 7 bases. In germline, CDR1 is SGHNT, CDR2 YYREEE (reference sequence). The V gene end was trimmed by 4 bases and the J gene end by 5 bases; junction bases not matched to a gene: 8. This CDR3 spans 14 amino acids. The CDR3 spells CASSTRTGGETQYF. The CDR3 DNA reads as TGTGCCAGCAGCACTAGGACAGGCGGCGAGACCCAGTACTTC.

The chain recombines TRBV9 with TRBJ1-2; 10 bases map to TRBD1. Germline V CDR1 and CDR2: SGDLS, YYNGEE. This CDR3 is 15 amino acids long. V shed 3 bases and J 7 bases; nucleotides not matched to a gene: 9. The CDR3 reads CASSETLDRGFGYTF. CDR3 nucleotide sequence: TGTGCCAGCAGCGAGACCCTGGACAGGGGGTTTGGCTACACCTTC.

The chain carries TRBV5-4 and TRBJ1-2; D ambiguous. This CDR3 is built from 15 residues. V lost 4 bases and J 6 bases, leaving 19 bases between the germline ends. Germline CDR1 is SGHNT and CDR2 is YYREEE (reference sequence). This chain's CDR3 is CASSPRDSVGDGYTF. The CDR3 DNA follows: TGTGCCAGCAGCCCACGAGATTCGGTGGGCGATGGCTACACCTTC.

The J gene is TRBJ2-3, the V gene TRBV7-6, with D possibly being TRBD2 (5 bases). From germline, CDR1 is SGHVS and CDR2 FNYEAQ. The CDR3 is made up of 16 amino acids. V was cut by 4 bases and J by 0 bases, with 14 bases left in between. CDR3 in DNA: TGTGCCAGCAGCTATCATTTAGCGACTAGCACAGATACGCAGTATTTT. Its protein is CASSYHLATSTDTQYF.

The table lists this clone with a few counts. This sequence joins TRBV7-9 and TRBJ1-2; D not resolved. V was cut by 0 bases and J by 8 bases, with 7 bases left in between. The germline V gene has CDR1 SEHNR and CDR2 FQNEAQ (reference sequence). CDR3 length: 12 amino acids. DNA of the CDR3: TGTGCCAGCAGCTTAGCTCTAGGAGGCTACACCTTC. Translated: CASSLALGGYTF.

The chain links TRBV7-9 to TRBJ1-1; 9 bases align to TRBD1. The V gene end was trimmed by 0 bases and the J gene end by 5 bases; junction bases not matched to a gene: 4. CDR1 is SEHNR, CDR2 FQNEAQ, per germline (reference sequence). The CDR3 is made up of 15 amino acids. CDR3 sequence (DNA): TGTGCCAGCAGCTTAGCTAGGACAGGGGCTACTGAAGCTTTCTTT. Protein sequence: CASSLARTGATEAFF.

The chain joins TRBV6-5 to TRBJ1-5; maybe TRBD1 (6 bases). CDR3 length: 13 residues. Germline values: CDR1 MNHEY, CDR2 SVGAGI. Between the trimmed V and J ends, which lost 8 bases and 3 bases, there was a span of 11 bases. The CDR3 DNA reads TGTGCCAGCGGCACAGGGCCCAATCAGCCCCAGCATTTT. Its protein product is CASGTGPNQPQHF.

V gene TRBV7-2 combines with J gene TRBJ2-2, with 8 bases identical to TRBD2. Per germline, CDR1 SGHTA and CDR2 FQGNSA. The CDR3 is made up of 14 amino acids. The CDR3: CASGGGLATGELFF. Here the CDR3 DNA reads TGTGCTTCCGGGGGGGGACTTGCCACCGGGGAGCTGTTTTTT.

Written as DNA, the CDR3 is TGTGCCAGCAGTTTAGGGGCCGACTACGAGCAGTACTTC. As protein: CASSLGADYEQYF. This chain uses TRBV12-3 or TRBV12-4 with TRBJ2-7; no clear D gene. V was cut by 1 base and J by 3 bases, with 7 bases left in between. This CDR3 is 13 amino acids long.

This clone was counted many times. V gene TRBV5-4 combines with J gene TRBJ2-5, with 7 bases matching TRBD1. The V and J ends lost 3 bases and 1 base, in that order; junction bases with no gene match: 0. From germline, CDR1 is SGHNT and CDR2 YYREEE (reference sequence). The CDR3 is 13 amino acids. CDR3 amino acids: CASSSGGQETQYF. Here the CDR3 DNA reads TGTGCCAGCAGCTCAGGGGGCCAAGAGACCCAGTACTTC.

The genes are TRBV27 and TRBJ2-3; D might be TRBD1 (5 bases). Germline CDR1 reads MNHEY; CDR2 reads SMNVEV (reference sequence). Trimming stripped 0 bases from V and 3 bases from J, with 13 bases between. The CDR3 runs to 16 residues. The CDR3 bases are TGTGCCAGCAGTTTATCGGAACAGGTTTGGACAGATACGCAGTATTTT. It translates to CASSLSEQVWTDTQYF.

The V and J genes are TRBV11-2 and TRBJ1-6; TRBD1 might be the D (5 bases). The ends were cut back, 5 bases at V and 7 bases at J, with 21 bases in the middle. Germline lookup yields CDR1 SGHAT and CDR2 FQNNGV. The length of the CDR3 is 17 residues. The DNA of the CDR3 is TGTGCCAGCAGCCGTCGGGACGGACTAGCAGGGAATTCACCCCTCCACTTT. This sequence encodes CASSRRDGLAGNSPLHF.

The CDR3 region is CSLKTGGETQYF. The CDR3 bases are TGCAGCTTGAAGACAGGGGGAGAGACCCAGTACTTC. The chain has TRBV29-1 and TRBJ2-5, with 9 bases lining up with TRBD1. The V gene end was trimmed by 8 bases and the J gene end by 4 bases; junction bases not matched to a gene: 5. From germline, CDR1 is SQVTM and CDR2 ANQGSEA. This CDR3 is 12 amino acids long.